Listed here are 18 T cell receptor beta chains from one sample, sequenced in a study of post-analysis software for immune sequencing data. General study findings and limits: In patients, about 5 TRBV segments were more frequent than in controls, with TRBV5-6, TRBV5-1 and TRBV20-1 among them.

These receptors lack a known antigen. cDNA libraries for TCR beta contained unique molecular identifiers. TCRdb called the PCR reads again in MiXCR, with one record for every CDR3 protein. The sample carries 350,000 to 450,000 distinct CDR3 sequences, less than 40% recorded once. Sequenced sample: blood. Every receptor here comes from a girl aged 2 to 9 with multiple sclerosis.

This clonotype was counted at least ten times. J is TRBJ1-2 and V is TRBV18; D ambiguous. The germline gives CDR1 KGHSH, CDR2 LQKENI. V lost 0 bases and J 6 bases, leaving 11 bases between the germline ends. The CDR3 is made up of 14 amino acids. The CDR3: CASSPPIGRDGYTF. CDR3 bases: TGTGCCAGCTCACCACCGATCGGTCGTGATGGCTACACCTTC.

The V gene is TRBV19, the J gene TRBJ2-7; D call uncertain. The CDR3 has 13 amino acids. Per germline, CDR1 LNHDA and CDR2 SQIVND (reference sequence). Trimming stripped 2 bases from V and 6 bases from J, with 11 bases between. The CDR3 sequence is CASSISPRREQYF. CDR3 in DNA: TGTGCCAGTAGTATATCCCCTCGGCGCGAGCAGTACTTC.

This CDR3 is CASSQAYEWSYEQYF. CDR3 DNA: TGCGCCAGCAGCCAGGCCTATGAATGGAGCTACGAGCAGTACTTC. The V gene is TRBV4-3, the J gene TRBJ2-7; D is unresolved. CDR1 is LGHNA and CDR2 is YSLEER in the germline V gene. V lost 3 bases and J lost 3, with 15 bases in between. The CDR3 consists of 15 residues.

This clonotype occurred a few times. The chain has TRBV28 and TRBJ2-4; a possible D gene is TRBD2 (5 bases). The germline V and J ends were trimmed by 5 bases and 3 bases, with 14 bases remaining between them. The CDR3 spans 15 residues. Per the germline V gene, CDR1 is MDHEN and CDR2 is SYDVKM. In DNA form, the CDR3 reads TGTGCCAGCAGTCCCCCTTCACGGGACAAAAACATTCAGTACTTC. Translating gives CASSPPSRDKNIQYF.

A few counts support this clonotype. V gene TRBV27 combines with J gene TRBJ2-3, with 8 bases aligning to TRBD1. The V segment lost 2 bases and the J segment 0 bases; nucleotides outside the gene matches: 7. This CDR3 is 17 amino acids long. Germline V lookup: CDR1 MNHEY, CDR2 SMNVEV (reference sequence). Here the CDR3 reads CASSLLPQGASTDTQYF. The CDR3 bases are TGTGCCAGCAGTTTACTCCCCCAGGGGGCGAGCACAGATACGCAGTATTTT.

This clonotype was seen a few times. CDR3 sequence (DNA): TGTGCCAGCAGCCAGGACTGGCTCAATGAGCAGTTCTTC. Translation: CASSQDWLNEQFF. The rearrangement uses TRBV7-6 and TRBJ2-1, with a tentative D call TRBD2 (5 bases). In germline, CDR1 is SGHVS, CDR2 FNYEAQ. The CDR3 runs to 13 residues. Trimming took off 5 bases at V and 6 bases at J, with 11 bases between the two ends.

This clonotype turned up a few times. The gene calls are TRBV5-1 and TRBJ2-3; 11 bases are shared with TRBD2. The CDR3 is 16 amino acids. Germline V gives CDR1 SGHRS, CDR2 YFSETQ. Germline trimming cut 3 bases from V and 2 bases from J; bases unmatched to any gene: 5. The CDR3 DNA reads as TGCGCCAGCAGCTCGGGACTAGCGGTGATCACAGATACGCAGTATTTT. This gives the protein CASSSGLAVITDTQYF.

The chain combines TRBV24-1 with TRBJ2-1; D is possibly TRBD2 (7 bases). CDR3 length equals 16 residues. Germline CDR1 KGHDR, CDR2 SFDVKD. Trimming stripped 3 bases from V and 8 bases from J, with 19 bases between. CDR3 bases: TGTGCCACCAGTGATGGGGGCGGGAGAGTTCTCTATGAGCAGTTCTTC. Residues: CATSDGGGRVLYEQFF.

The V call is TRBV11-2, the J call TRBJ2-3; 7 bases map to TRBD2. V was pared by 6 bases and J by 0 bases, with 9 bases of the junction left unmatched. This CDR3 has 16 amino acids. From germline, CDR1 is SGHAT and CDR2 FQNNGV. The CDR3 coding sequence is TGTGCCAGCAGTCCTCGAAGCGGGACTAGCACAGATACGCAGTATTTT. Amino acid sequence: CASSPRSGTSTDTQYF.

This clonotype turned up a few times. The V call is TRBV7-9, the J call TRBJ2-2, with TRBD2 identical over 7 bases. V was pared by 3 bases and J by 5 bases, with 9 bases of the junction left unmatched. This CDR3 spans 16 amino acids. CDR1 and CDR2 (germline): SEHNR, FQNEAQ (reference sequence). The CDR3 sequence is CASSFQGGSGTGELFF. The CDR3 bases are TGTGCCAGCAGCTTCCAAGGCGGGAGCGGTACCGGGGAGCTGTTTTTT.

Only a few counts were recorded for this clonotype. The rearrangement links TRBV6-2 or TRBV6-3 to TRBJ1-2; 7 nucleotides line up with TRBD1. CDR3 length equals 15 residues. The ends lost 6 bases at V and 1 base at J; junction bases unmatched: 8. The V gene's germline CDR1 is MNHEY and CDR2 SVGEGT. CDR3 sequence: CASSPWTGFNYGYTF. CDR3 nucleotide sequence: TGTGCCAGCAGCCCGTGGACAGGATTTAACTATGGCTACACCTTC.

The chain combines TRBV12-3 or TRBV12-4 with TRBJ2-4; the D gene is possibly TRBD2 (5 bases). CDR3 length: 16 amino acids. Trimming shortened V by 2 bases and J by 0 bases, and 11 bases separated the two germline ends. CDR3 residues: CASSLTGKLAKNIQYF. CDR3 in DNA: TGTGCCAGCAGTTTAACCGGGAAACTAGCCAAAAACATTCAGTACTTC.

The genes are TRBV6-6 and TRBJ2-7, with D tentatively TRBD1 (6 bases). CDR1 is MNHNY and CDR2 is SVGAGI in the germline V gene (reference sequence). The CDR3 spans 14 residues. Trimming removed 2 bases at V and 5 bases at J, with 13 bases between. CDR3 sequence: CASSYKGDRDEQYF. CDR3 DNA sequence: TGTGCCAGCAGTTACAAGGGGGATCGGGACGAGCAGTACTTC.

The rearrangement joins TRBV7-3 to TRBJ2-1, with unresolved D. Trimming took off 5 bases at V and 0 bases at J, with 11 bases between the two ends. The CDR3 length is 15 residues. CDR1 SGHTA and CDR2 FQGTGA come from the germline V gene. CDR3 sequence (DNA): TGTGCCAGCAGCCCGACATCGAGCTCCTACAATGAGCAGTTCTTC. This encodes CASSPTSSSYNEQFF.

This clonotype was seen repeatedly, ten times or more. The chain carries TRBV20-1 and TRBJ2-7; D gene ambiguous. Trimming took 2 bases from V and 2 from J, leaving 13 bases between them. This CDR3 spans 14 amino acids. CDR1 is DFQATT, CDR2 SNEGSKA, per germline (reference sequence). Here the CDR3 reads CSARRMDVTYEQYF. DNA for the CDR3: TGCAGTGCTAGAAGGATGGATGTGACCTACGAGCAGTACTTC.

Points on this clonotype: Germline and junction disagree at one end, which may indicate a read error. This chain's CDR3 is CAISEAGTTNTQYF. As DNA, the CDR3 is TGTGCCATCAGTGAGGCGGGGACCACAAATACGCAGTATTTT. The genes are TRBV10-3 and TRBJ2-3, with D perhaps matching TRBD2 (6 bases). The CDR3 covers 14 residues. The germline V gene has CDR1 ENHRY and CDR2 SYGVKD.

This clonotype was detected a few times. V gene TRBV9 combines with J gene TRBJ2-5; D uncertain. Germline values: CDR1 SGDLS, CDR2 YYNGEE. Deletions cut 4 bases from V and 5 bases from J, with 15 bases between. The CDR3 spans 14 residues. The DNA for the CDR3 is TGTGCCAGCAGCCCACCTACGCAGACGGAGACCCAGTACTTC. Translating it yields CASSPPTQTETQYF. The full variable domain, its missing parts supplied by reference TRBV9 and TRBJ2-5, is DSGVTQTPKHLITATGQRVTLRCSPRSGDLSVYWYQQSLDQGLQFLIQYYNGEERAKGNILERFSAQQFPDLHSELNLSSLELGDSALYFCASSPPTQTETQYFGPGTRLLVL.

This rearrangement joins TRBV27 to TRBJ2-6, with no clear D. Germline loops: CDR1 MNHEY, CDR2 SMNVEV (reference sequence). This CDR3 comprises 18 residues. V dropped 5 bases and J dropped 0 bases, with 17 bases sitting between them. In nucleotides, the CDR3 is TGTGCCAGCAGTACCCCAAGTGGTCGATACTCTGGGGCCAACGTCCTGACTTTC. Its translation is CASSTPSGRYSGANVLTF.